A selection of T cell receptor beta chains follows, all from one sample in a study of cytotoxic CD8 clonotypes in ibrutinib-treated CLL. Measured with immunoSEQ multiplex PCR; TCRdb has only the in-frame clones, and not every one. Among more than 70,000 clones listed, more than 75% were seen once. This specimen was PBMCs, taken after 12 months of ibrutinib treatment. The receptors were sampled from a human donor with chronic lymphocytic leukemia. Each CDR3 is given with its conserved first and last residue. Each record gives: D gene, J gene, V gene, clone size, CDR3 DNA, CDR3 protein. The D gene is left open where the match is weak. For some rows the clone size is stated as once, few or many, or as a class when expanded; others skip it.

D gene: NA; J gene: TRBJ1-1; V gene: TRBV7-9; clone size: NA; CDR3 DNA: TGTGCCAGCAGCACTGAAAGATATCCCTCATTCACTGAAGCTTTCTTT; CDR3 protein: CASSTERYPSFTEAFF
D gene: NA; J gene: TRBJ2-7; V gene: TRBV28; clone size: once; CDR3 DNA: TGTGCCAGCAGCTCCGGCCCAACCCCCGAGCAGTACTTC; CDR3 protein: CASSSGPTPEQYF
D gene: NA; J gene: TRBJ2-1; V gene: TRBV15; clone size: NA; CDR3 DNA: TGTGCCACCAGCAGAGACCGGGAGCTGCTCGATGAGCAGTTCTTC; CDR3 protein: CATSRDRELLDEQFF
D gene: TRBD1; J gene: TRBJ2-7; V gene: TRBV10-3; clone size: NA; CDR3 DNA: TGTGCCATCAGAGCGACAGGGGTGGACGAGCAGTACTTC; CDR3 protein: CAIRATGVDEQYF
D gene: NA; J gene: TRBJ1-1; V gene: TRBV6-5; clone size: NA; CDR3 DNA: TGTGCCAGCAGCCACAGGGTGGCGAACACTGAAGCTTTCTTT; CDR3 protein: CASSHRVANTEAFF
D gene: NA; J gene: TRBJ1-3; V gene: TRBV7-9; clone size: NA; CDR3 DNA: TGTGCCAGCAACAACATGGCGGACACCATATATTTT; CDR3 protein: CASNNMADTIYF
D gene: NA; J gene: TRBJ2-4; V gene: TRBV19; clone size: NA; CDR3 DNA: TGTGCCAGCCGGGACCCTGGGGACATTCAGTACTTC; CDR3 protein: CASRDPGDIQYF
D gene: TRBD2; J gene: TRBJ2-3; V gene: TRBV7-2; clone size: NA; CDR3 DNA: TGTGCCAGCAGCTTACAGGGAGGGGATACGCAGTATTTT; CDR3 protein: CASSLQGGDTQYF
D gene: NA; J gene: TRBJ2-1; V gene: TRBV5-6; clone size: NA; CDR3 DNA: TGTGCCAGCAGCTTTCGGGGTCTTGAGTACAATGAGCAGTTCTTC; CDR3 protein: CASSFRGLEYNEQFF
D gene: TRBD2; J gene: TRBJ2-7; V gene: TRBV30; clone size: NA; CDR3 DNA: TGTGCCTGGAGTCCCCCCTGGGGCGGGGGGGCCTCCTACGAGCAGTACTTC; CDR3 protein: CAWSPPWGGGASYEQYF
D gene: TRBD1; J gene: TRBJ2-2; V gene: TRBV7-2; clone size: once; CDR3 DNA: TGTGCCAGCAGCCCACAGGGGCCGGGGACCGGGGAGCTGTTTTTT; CDR3 protein: CASSPQGPGTGELFF
D gene: NA; J gene: TRBJ2-7; V gene: TRBV15; clone size: NA; CDR3 DNA: TGTGCCACCAGCAGAGATTCTGGGGGCGAGGACGAGCAGTACTTC; CDR3 protein: CATSRDSGGEDEQYF
D gene: TRBD1; J gene: TRBJ1-4; V gene: TRBV28; clone size: NA; CDR3 DNA: TGTGCCAGTGGGGGCAGGGGGGGTGAAAAACTGTTTTTT; CDR3 protein: CASGGRGGEKLFF
D gene: NA; J gene: TRBJ1-1; V gene: TRBV2; clone size: NA; CDR3 DNA: TGTGCCAGCAGTGAACAGGGGTACACTGAAGCTTTCTTT; CDR3 protein: CASSEQGYTEAFF
D gene: NA; J gene: TRBJ1-5; V gene: TRBV6-5; clone size: once; CDR3 DNA: TGTGCCAGCAGGGCGACAGGAGGGGGTCAGCCCCAGCATTTT; CDR3 protein: CASRATGGGQPQHF
D gene: NA; J gene: TRBJ2-5; V gene: TRBV6-5; clone size: NA; CDR3 DNA: TGTGCCAGCAGTTACGGGTGGACACCCCAAGAGACCCAGTACTTC; CDR3 protein: CASSYGWTPQETQYF
D gene: NA; J gene: TRBJ2-3; V gene: TRBV19; clone size: NA; CDR3 DNA: TGTGCCAGTAGGGAATCCACAGATACGCAGTATTTT; CDR3 protein: CASRESTDTQYF
D gene: NA; J gene: TRBJ2-3; V gene: TRBV28; clone size: once; CDR3 DNA: TGTGCCAGCAGTCCCCCAAGGGGCTACCTCACAGATACGCAGTATTTT; CDR3 protein: CASSPPRGYLTDTQYF
D gene: TRBD2; J gene: TRBJ2-7; V gene: TRBV7-8; clone size: few; CDR3 DNA: TGTGCCAGCAGCTCCCCCGACGGGGGGGCGGGTGAGCAGTACTTC; CDR3 protein: CASSSPDGGAGEQYF
D gene: NA; J gene: TRBJ2-3; V gene: TRBV7-6; clone size: once; CDR3 DNA: TGTGCCAGCACCCACGCTAGGGGTACGCAGTATTTT; CDR3 protein: CASTHARGTQYF
D gene: NA; J gene: TRBJ2-7; V gene: TRBV10-3; clone size: NA; CDR3 DNA: TGTGCCATCAAGGACAGCCCGGCCTACGAGCAGTACTTC; CDR3 protein: CAIKDSPAYEQYF
D gene: NA; J gene: TRBJ2-5; V gene: TRBV4-2; clone size: once; CDR3 DNA: TGTGCCAGCAGCCAAGAAACCCAAGAGACCCAGTACTTC; CDR3 protein: CASSQETQETQYF
D gene: NA; J gene: TRBJ1-1; V gene: TRBV18; clone size: few; CDR3 DNA: TGTGCCAGCTCGCGGGGGGCCACTGAAGCTTTCTTT; CDR3 protein: CASSRGATEAFF
D gene: NA; J gene: TRBJ2-1; V gene: TRBV7-3; clone size: NA; CDR3 DNA: TGTGCCAGCAGCTTAACGGCCAATTGGGGGTCAGACAATGAGCAGTTCTTC; CDR3 protein: CASSLTANWGSDNEQFF
D gene: NA; J gene: TRBJ2-4; V gene: TRBV19; clone size: NA; CDR3 DNA: TGTGCCAGTAGCCGGGAGCCCGCCGATTGGGCCAAAAACATTCAGTACTTC; CDR3 protein: CASSREPADWAKNIQYF
D gene: TRBD1; J gene: TRBJ1-3; V gene: TRBV6-1; clone size: NA; CDR3 DNA: TGTGCCAGCAGTGAATGGTATGGGGGACAGGGCCACTCTGGAAACACCATATATTTT; CDR3 protein: CASSEWYGGQGHSGNTIYF
D gene: TRBD1; J gene: TRBJ2-7; V gene: TRBV2; clone size: NA; CDR3 DNA: TGTGCCAGCAGTGCCCGGGGGCAGGGGGCGCTCGAGCAGTACTTC; CDR3 protein: CASSARGQGALEQYF
D gene: NA; J gene: TRBJ2-7; V gene: TRBV11-2; clone size: NA; CDR3 DNA: TGTGCCAGCACCCTGGGCCCAAACGAGCAGTACTTC; CDR3 protein: CASTLGPNEQYF
D gene: TRBD2; J gene: TRBJ2-3; V gene: TRBV18; clone size: NA; CDR3 DNA: TGTGCCAGCTCCCCCGGACTAGCGGGCAGGGTGGATACGCAGTATTTT; CDR3 protein: CASSPGLAGRVDTQYF
D gene: NA; J gene: TRBJ2-5; V gene: TRBV19; clone size: NA; CDR3 DNA: TGTGCCAGTAGGGGCCACGCTCCGGAGACCCAGTACTTC; CDR3 protein: CASRGHAPETQYF
D gene: TRBD2; J gene: TRBJ2-5; V gene: TRBV5-6; clone size: NA; CDR3 DNA: TGTGCCAGCAGCTTGACGGGGGGTCCGGAGACCCAGTACTTC; CDR3 protein: CASSLTGGPETQYF
D gene: TRBD2; J gene: TRBJ2-1; V gene: TRBV30; clone size: NA; CDR3 DNA: TGTGCCTGGAGGCCTACGGGGCGGGGGTGGAATGAGCAGTTCTTC; CDR3 protein: CAWRPTGRGWNEQFF
D gene: NA; J gene: TRBJ1-5; V gene: TRBV28; clone size: NA; CDR3 DNA: TGTGCCAGCAGTCCCCCGGGGCAGCCCCAGCATTTT; CDR3 protein: CASSPPGQPQHF
D gene: NA; J gene: TRBJ1-3; V gene: TRBV10-1; clone size: NA; CDR3 DNA: TGCGCCAGCAGATACAAAGACAGCGAAAAAGGAAACACCATATATTTT; CDR3 protein: CASRYKDSEKGNTIYF
D gene: NA; J gene: TRBJ1-2; V gene: TRBV7-2; clone size: NA; CDR3 DNA: TGTGCCAGCAGCGCAAACCCTACGGTCTATGGCTACACCTTC; CDR3 protein: CASSANPTVYGYTF
D gene: NA; J gene: TRBJ1-1; V gene: TRBV6-1; clone size: NA; CDR3 DNA: TGTGCCAGCAGGACGGGGAGGACTGAAGCTTTCTTT; CDR3 protein: CASRTGRTEAFF
D gene: NA; J gene: TRBJ1-1; V gene: TRBV19; clone size: NA; CDR3 DNA: TGTGCCAGTAGTCCTCGGGGGGACCTAAACACTGAAGCTTTCTTT; CDR3 protein: CASSPRGDLNTEAFF
D gene: TRBD1; J gene: TRBJ2-7; V gene: TRBV7-9; clone size: NA; CDR3 DNA: TGTGCCAGCAGCGGGACAGGGACCTCCTACGAGCAGTACTTC; CDR3 protein: CASSGTGTSYEQYF
D gene: NA; J gene: TRBJ1-1; V gene: TRBV4-3; clone size: NA; CDR3 DNA: TGCGCCAGCAGCCCCAGGGCCTCGAACACTGAAGCTTTCTTT; CDR3 protein: CASSPRASNTEAFF
D gene: NA; J gene: TRBJ1-1; V gene: TRBV30; clone size: once; CDR3 DNA: TGTGCCTGGAGTGGGGTGAACACTGAAGCTTTCTTT; CDR3 protein: CAWSGVNTEAFF
D gene: NA; J gene: TRBJ2-3; V gene: TRBV5-1; clone size: few; CDR3 DNA: TGCGCCAGCAGCCCGGGCAACACAGATACGCAGTATTTT; CDR3 protein: CASSPGNTDTQYF